The 6 T cell receptor beta chains presented below share a single source sample, sequenced in a study of blood T cell repertoires in COVID-19. Data came from immunoSEQ multiplex PCR; TCRdb stores just in-frame clones and leaves some out. The table includes about 230,000 clones, about 87% detected once. Sequencing was done on a sample of PBMCs or T cells enriched from blood (not recorded which). The source of these receptors is a woman between 40 and 55 years old with acute COVID-19.

The chain couples TRBV6-2 or TRBV6-3 to TRBJ2-7; 7 positions match TRBD1. Germline V gives CDR1 MNHEY, CDR2 SVGEGT. Trimming cost V 2 bases and J 4 bases; bases outside gene matches: 8. The CDR3 consists of 15 residues. The DNA for the CDR3 is TGTGCCAGCAGTTACACGCAGGGACAGCCTTACGAGCAGTACGTC. It specifies CASSYTQGQPYEQYV.

The V call is TRBV2, the J call TRBJ2-3; the D gene is possibly TRBD2 (6 bases). This CDR3 is built from 15 residues. Germline CDR1 is SNHLY and CDR2 is FYNNEI. The V and J ends lost 4 bases and 2 bases respectively, with 13 bases between them. Here the CDR3 reads CASSVETRNTDTQYF. The CDR3 nucleotides are TGTGCCAGCAGTGTCGAGACTAGGAACACAGATACGCAGTATTTT.

This clone was observed once. The rearrangement joins TRBV6-2 or TRBV6-3 to TRBJ2-3; D is perhaps TRBD2 (5 bases). V lost 2 bases and J lost 0, with 12 bases in between. CDR1 and CDR2 from the germline V gene are MNHEY and SVGEGT. CDR3 length equals 16 residues. The CDR3 loop is CASSYGGTTSTDTQYF. CDR3 sequence (DNA): TGTGCCAGCAGTTACGGAGGTACCACTAGCACAGATACGCAGTATTTT.

The chain is built from TRBV16 and TRBJ1-4, with 7 bases identical to TRBD1. This CDR3 has 14 amino acids. V dropped 5 bases and J dropped 8; count of bases not matched to a gene: 8. CDR1 is KGHSY and CDR2 is FQNENV in the germline V gene. For the CDR3, the DNA is TGTGCCAGCAGCTCTCACAGGGGCTTGGAAAAACTGTTTTTT. This translates into CASSSHRGLEKLFF.

The J gene is TRBJ2-3, the V gene TRBV2; TRBD2 matches 8 bases. V was clipped by 6 bases and J by 6 bases; unmatched bases: 2. This CDR3 comprises 12 residues. Germline V gives CDR1 SNHLY, CDR2 FYNNEI. The CDR3 DNA reads TGTGCCAGCAGGCGGGGGGTCGATACGCAGTATTTT. This gives the protein CASRRGVDTQYF.

This rearrangement joins TRBV19 to TRBJ2-2; the match to TRBD2 covers 10 bases. Germline V gives CDR1 LNHDA, CDR2 SQIVND (reference sequence). The ends lost 5 bases at V and 4 bases at J; junction bases unmatched: 4. The CDR3 totals 15 residues. The CDR3 nucleotides are TGTGCCAGTAGTGGGGGGACTAGCGTCACCGGGGAGCTGTTTTTT. It yields the protein CASSGGTSVTGELFF. Drawing the rest from reference TRBV19 and TRBJ2-2, the complete variable domain is DGGITQSPKYLFRKEGQNVTLSCEQNLNHDAMYWYRQDPGQGLRLIYYSQIVNDFQKGDIAEGYSVSREKKESFPLTVTSAQKNPTAFYLCASSGGTSVTGELFFGEGSRLTVL.